These T cell receptor beta chains were read from a single sample in a study of T cells after yellow fever vaccination. MiXCR was run by TCRdb on the 5' RACE reads, yielding one entry per CDR3 protein. The sample consists of 95,000 to 150,000 distinct CDR3 sequences, 6.5% to 8% of them appearing once. The source was CD4+ T cells sorted from PBMCs, collected approximately 11 days after the first yellow fever vaccination. The receptors shown here come from a man aged 18-30 years who received the YFV17D yellow fever vaccine. CDR3s include the opening cysteine and the closing phenylalanine or tryptophan. D genes are given only for firm matches. Not every row has a clone size; where given, it reads once, few, many or a size class.

j_call,clone_size,d_call,v_call,cdr3_nt,cdr3_aa
TRBJ2-3,many,.,TRBV2,TGTGCCAGCTCCCCCGAACTGAATACGCAGTATTTT,CASSPELNTQYF
TRBJ1-5,.,TRBD1,TRBV20-1,TGCAGTGCTAGAGATAGGGCAGGGGGCGTATGGCAGCCCCAGCATTTT,CSARDRAGGVWQPQHF
TRBJ2-4,.,.,TRBV7-2,TGTGCCAGCAGCCCCGGGGGAGCCAACAACATTCAGTACTTC,CASSPGGANNIQYF
TRBJ2-2,many,TRBD1,TRBV4-2,TGTGCCAGTAGACCCCAGGGGGCCGGCACCGGGGAGCTGTTTTTT,CASRPQGAGTGELFF
TRBJ1-2,many,.,TRBV11-2,TGTGCCAGCAGCTTTCGGGATGGCTACACCTTC,CASSFRDGYTF
TRBJ1-3,.,TRBD1,TRBV4-3,TGCGCCAGCAGCCAAACCGCAGGGGGCAGCTCTGGAAACACCATATATTTT,CASSQTAGGSSGNTIYF
TRBJ2-6,few,.,TRBV18,TGTGCCAGCTCATCGGCAGGTGATCGCTCTGGGGCCAACGTCCTGACTTTC,CASSSAGDRSGANVLTF
TRBJ2-5,many,TRBD2,TRBV7-2,TGTGCCAGCAGCGAAGCGGGGGGACCTCAAGAGACCCAGTACTTC,CASSEAGGPQETQYF
TRBJ1-2,many,.,TRBV7-8,TGTGCCAGCAGCCGCAGACTACTAAGGACCGTCGGCTATGGCTACACCTTC,CASSRRLLRTVGYGYTF
TRBJ2-4,many,.,TRBV15,TGTGCCACCGCCGGATCCAGCGACATTCAGTACTTC,CATAGSSDIQYF
TRBJ2-3,many,TRBD1,TRBV9,TGTGCCAGCAGCGTAGCTTCAGGGGGTCGGCGCACAGATACGCAGTATTTT,CASSVASGGRRTDTQYF
TRBJ2-6,many,.,TRBV4-1,TGCGCCAGCAGGGGGGACGGCTACTTCTCTGGGGCCAACGTCCTGACTTTC,CASRGDGYFSGANVLTF
TRBJ2-7,few,.,TRBV7-2,TGTGCCAGCAGCCTCGGGCCGGACTACGAGCAGTACTTC,CASSLGPDYEQYF
TRBJ2-1,many,.,TRBV5-1,TGCGCCAGCAGCCCTGACACGAGCTCCTACAATGAGCAGTTCTTC,CASSPDTSSYNEQFF
TRBJ2-3,many,TRBD1,TRBV24-1,TGTGCCACCAGGGACAGGGGGTTACCAGATACGCAGTATTTT,CATRDRGLPDTQYF
TRBJ1-1,many,.,TRBV11-2,TGTGCCAGCAGCTTAGACCGCCACGGTGAAGCTTTCTTT,CASSLDRHGEAFF
TRBJ2-3,many,TRBD2,TRBV3-1,TGTGCCAGCAGACATAGCGGGGGCACAGATACGCAGTATTTT,CASRHSGGTDTQYF
TRBJ2-1,many,.,TRBV5-4,TGTGCCAGCAGCTTGGCCCTAGGCAATGAGCAGTTCTTC,CASSLALGNEQFF
TRBJ2-3,many,.,TRBV6-1,TGTGCCAGCAGCCCCCCCGAGGGGGTGCCAGATACGCAGTATTTT,CASSPPEGVPDTQYF
TRBJ2-7,many,.,TRBV5-1,TGCGCCAGCAGCTTGGAGGGACCGACCGTGTCCTACGAGCAGTACTTC,CASSLEGPTVSYEQYF
TRBJ2-3,many,TRBD2,TRBV7-2,TGTGCCAGCAGGGCCGGGACTAGCGCAGATACGCAGTATTTT,CASRAGTSADTQYF